This passage covers 27 T cell receptor beta chains from one sample sequenced in a study of naive and memory T cell subsets. Two oligonucleotides, mixed equimolar, formed the beta constant-region primer covering TRBC1 and TRBC2. TCRdb used MiXCR to reprocess the UMI-ligation and nested PCR reads, holding one entry per CDR3 protein. The profile covers under 40,000 distinct CDR3 sequences, with roughly 15% appearing a single time and roughly a fifth taken by the ten largest. Material: effector memory CD4+ T cells from blood. Specified subset: effector memory, CD45RA- CD27-. All receptors come from a human donor in good health.

This clonotype was recorded many times. The chain employs TRBV7-2 and TRBJ2-1; D unclear. Per germline, CDR1 SGHTA and CDR2 FQGNSA. The ends were cut back, 2 bases at V and 4 bases at J, with 6 bases in the middle. The CDR3 is made up of 13 amino acids. CDR3 sequence reads: CASSLLQYNEQFF. CDR3 nucleotide sequence: TGTGCCAGCAGCTTATTGCAATACAATGAGCAGTTCTTC.

This chain uses TRBV19 with TRBJ2-6; D is undetermined. Germline lookup yields CDR1 LNHDA and CDR2 SQIVND (reference sequence). Trimming removed 3 bases from V and 1 base from J, with 10 bases in between. CDR3 length equals 16 residues. The CDR3 region is CASSMSWVSGANVLTF. In DNA, the CDR3 is TGTGCCAGTAGTATGAGCTGGGTTTCTGGGGCCAACGTCCTGACTTTC.

This clonotype has just a few counts. V is TRBV6-1 and J is TRBJ2-5; D remains unclear. This CDR3 has 16 residues. Trimming took off 2 bases at V and 0 bases at J, with 13 bases between the two ends. The germline V gene has CDR1 MNHNS and CDR2 SASEGT. The CDR3 reads CASSETEDGYQETQYF. The CDR3 DNA reads as TGTGCCAGCAGTGAAACCGAGGATGGGTACCAAGAGACCCAGTACTTC.

V and J are TRBV5-1 and TRBJ1-1; D remains unclear. The germline V and J ends were trimmed by 5 bases and 1 base, with 9 bases remaining between them. In germline, CDR1 is SGHRS, CDR2 YFSETQ. The CDR3 contains 13 residues. The CDR3 here is CASRMDGNTEAFF. For the CDR3, the DNA is TGCGCCAGCAGAATGGACGGGAACACTGAAGCTTTCTTT.

This clonotype was seen more than once but under ten times. The chain carries TRBV18 and TRBJ2-3; tentatively, D is TRBD2 (5 bases). The CDR3 length is 16 residues. V was trimmed by 3 bases and J by 2 bases, leaving 15 bases between them. The germline CDR1 and CDR2 sequences are KGHSH and LQKENI. CDR3 residues: CASSPGWNSDTDTQYF. CDR3 nucleotides: TGTGCCAGCTCACCGGGTTGGAATAGCGACACAGATACGCAGTATTTT.

This clonotype has at least ten counts. The gene calls are TRBV10-1 and TRBJ2-2, with D possibly being TRBD1 or TRBD2 (6 bases each). V was clipped by 1 base and J by 4 bases, with 16 bases between them. The CDR3 is 17 residues long. Germline CDR1 reads WNHNN; CDR2 reads SYGVQD (reference sequence). CDR3 sequence: CASSEFVVGGRTGELFF. In DNA, the CDR3 is TGCGCCAGCAGTGAGTTCGTGGTGGGGGGCCGCACCGGGGAGCTGTTTTTT.

This clonotype was counted many times. The chain joins TRBV7-2 to TRBJ2-1, with D hard to call. The germline gives CDR1 SGHTA, CDR2 FQGNSA. The V gene lost 3 bases and the J gene lost 5 bases, with 14 bases spanning the gap. The CDR3 length is 15 residues. The CDR3 loop is CASSFPTGLNNEQFF. The CDR3 DNA follows: TGTGCCAGCAGCTTCCCTACGGGCCTAAACAATGAGCAGTTCTTC.

In nucleotides, the CDR3 is TGTGCCAGTGGACAGGGGCTCCAGAACACTGAAGCTTTCTTT. Protein: CASGQGLQNTEAFF. The V gene is TRBV19, the J gene TRBJ1-1; 9 bases map to TRBD1. V gave up 8 bases and J gave up 1 base; unmatched junction bases: 5. The germline gives CDR1 LNHDA, CDR2 SQIVND (reference sequence). CDR3 length equals 14 residues.

A few counts support this clonotype. The V gene is TRBV4-3, the J gene TRBJ2-2, with a tentative D call TRBD2 (5 bases). V lost 5 bases and J 5 bases, leaving 15 bases between the germline ends. The CDR3 extends over 15 amino acids. The V gene's germline CDR1 is LGHNA and CDR2 YSLEER. CDR3: CASSVTDGKTGELFF. The DNA of the CDR3 is TGCGCCAGCAGCGTGACGGACGGGAAAACCGGGGAGCTGTTTTTT.

A few counts support this clonotype. It may be a read error: a sequence one base away is much more abundant. CDR3 bases: TGCAGTGCTAGTAGGGGACAAGGCGCTGAAGCTTTCTTT. Its translation is CSASRGQGAEAFF. The chain links TRBV20-1 to TRBJ1-1; possibly TRBD1 for D (6 bases). The germline V gene has CDR1 DFQATT and CDR2 SNEGSKA (reference sequence). Trimming pared 3 bases from V and 6 bases from J, leaving 14 bases between. The length of the CDR3 is 13 residues.

The chain employs TRBV23-1 and TRBJ2-3, with 10 bases aligning to TRBD2. TRBV23-1 is given ORF status, its function remaining uncertain. Trimming removed 3 bases from V and 11 bases from J; junction bases left unmatched: 11. This CDR3 has 15 residues. The CDR3 region has the DNA TGCGCCAGCAGTCACGTCGGACTAGCGGCAAACATGCAGTATTTT. Protein: CASSHVGLAANMQYF.

The chain uses TRBV6-5 and TRBJ2-3; D call uncertain. V gave up 5 bases and J gave up 3 bases, with 12 bases separating them. The CDR3 extends over 14 amino acids. CDR1 and CDR2 from the germline V gene are MNHEY and SVGAGI. The CDR3 is CASSITEATDTQYF. In DNA form, the CDR3 reads TGTGCCAGCAGTATAACCGAAGCTACAGATACGCAGTATTTT.

This clonotype occurred a few times. The chain is built from TRBV7-2 and TRBJ2-3, with unresolved D. V lost 2 bases to trimming and J lost 1 base, with 4 bases between them. The germline V gene has CDR1 SGHTA and CDR2 FQGNSA. This CDR3 is built from 13 residues. CDR3 in amino acids: CASSLMGTDTQYF. In DNA, the CDR3 is TGTGCCAGCAGCTTAATGGGCACAGATACGCAGTATTTT.

The gene calls are TRBV4-3 and TRBJ1-5, with D possibly being TRBD1 (5 bases). The CDR3 contains 19 residues. V lost 0 bases and J 4 bases, leaving 22 bases between the germline ends. CDR1 is LGHNA and CDR2 is YSLEER in the germline V gene. DNA for the CDR3: TGCGCCAGCAGCCAAGATTTTTGGGACGAACAGGAGGAAAATCAGCCCCAGCATTTT. As protein: CASSQDFWDEQEENQPQHF.

This clonotype was detected many times. The chain recombines TRBV9 with TRBJ2-2; 7 positions agree with TRBD2. V shed 4 bases and J 4 bases; nucleotides not matched to a gene: 7. The CDR3 has 15 amino acids. Germline CDR1 reads SGDLS; CDR2 reads YYNGEE. The CDR3, as DNA: TGTGCCAGCAGCCTAGCCGGGAGGCTCACCGGGGAGCTGTTTTTT. The encoded protein is CASSLAGRLTGELFF. The full variable domain, rest sourced from reference TRBV9 and TRBJ2-2, is DSGVTQTPKHLITATGQRVTLRCSPRSGDLSVYWYQQSLDQGLQFLIQYYNGEERAKGNILERFSAQQFPDLHSELNLSSLELGDSALYFCASSLAGRLTGELFFGEGSRLTVL.

This clonotype turned up a few times. The chain joins TRBV7-2 to TRBJ1-3; D gene uncertain. The germline V gene encodes CDR1 SGHTA and CDR2 FQGNSA. Trimming left V 3 bases short and J 2 bases short, with 8 bases between. The CDR3 contains 14 residues. CDR3 sequence: CASSLGQPGNTIYF. The CDR3 bases are TGTGCCAGCAGCTTGGGTCAGCCTGGAAACACCATATATTTT.

The V call is TRBV6-2 or TRBV6-3, the J call TRBJ1-2, with 7 bases fitting TRBD1. The germline V gene has CDR1 MNHEY and CDR2 SVGEGT. With V trimmed by 0 bases and J by 7 bases, 14 bases remained unmatched. There are 17 residues in the CDR3. CDR3 loop: CASSYSHRDRERGGYTF. The DNA of the CDR3 is TGTGCCAGCAGTTACTCGCACCGGGACAGAGAAAGGGGTGGCTACACCTTC.

This clonotype showed up just a few times. J is TRBJ1-5 and V is TRBV6-2 or TRBV6-3; no clear D gene. Trimming took 3 bases from V and 1 from J, leaving 7 bases between them. Germline assignment: CDR1 MNHEY and CDR2 SVGEGT. This CDR3 spans 14 amino acids. In DNA, the CDR3 is TGTGCCAGCAGTTATTTAGGGAGCAATCAGCCCCAGCATTTT. This gives the protein CASSYLGSNQPQHF.

This clonotype has a single count. J is TRBJ2-1 and V is TRBV20-1; 9 bases align to TRBD2. With V trimmed by 1 base and J by 4 bases, 8 bases remained unmatched. The CDR3 extends over 16 amino acids. In germline, CDR1 is DFQATT, CDR2 SNEGSKA (reference sequence). CDR3 in DNA: TGCAGTGCTAGAGGGCGGGGGGGGAGGGATTACAATGAGCAGTTCTTC. Its protein product is CSARGRGGRDYNEQFF.

The chain recombines TRBV7-6 with TRBJ2-3, with 8 bases matching TRBD1. This CDR3 is 18 amino acids long. CDR1 is SGHVS and CDR2 is FNYEAQ in the germline V gene. V gave up 5 bases and J gave up 2 bases; unmatched junction bases: 15. Here the CDR3 reads CASSPVGQAGFSTDTQYF. The CDR3 region has the DNA TGTGCCAGCAGCCCCGTGGGACAGGCGGGGTTCTCCACAGATACGCAGTATTTT.

This clonotype was seen a few times. The chain has TRBV19 and TRBJ1-4; 7 nucleotides agree with TRBD1. Trimming cost V 5 bases and J 8 bases; bases outside gene matches: 11. CDR1 and CDR2 from the germline V gene are LNHDA and SQIVND (reference sequence). The CDR3 runs to 15 residues. CDR3 coding DNA: TGTGCCAGTAGTGCCCGACAGGGCGCGGGCGAAAAACTGTTTTTT. Residues: CASSARQGAGEKLFF.

This clonotype was detected a few times. The genes are TRBV28 and TRBJ2-7; tentatively, D is TRBD2 (5 bases). CDR1 and CDR2 from the germline V gene are MDHEN and SYDVKM. The ends were cut back, 5 bases at V and 2 bases at J, with 19 bases in the middle. There are 16 residues in the CDR3. The CDR3 DNA reads TGTGCCAGCAGTAATTATTCCACTAGGAAGGCCTACGAGCAGTACTTC. This translates into CASSNYSTRKAYEQYF.

This rearrangement joins TRBV29-1 to TRBJ1-1; D unresolved. CDR3 size: 11 residues. V gave up 7 bases and J gave up 4 bases, with 10 bases separating them. The germline V gene encodes CDR1 SQVTM and CDR2 ANQGSEA. This chain's CDR3 is CSAKQPTEAFF. In DNA, the CDR3 is TGCAGCGCAAAGCAGCCCACTGAAGCTTTCTTT.

The V gene is TRBV10-2, the J gene TRBJ2-5; 8 nucleotides match TRBD1. The trim removed 4 bases at V and 5 bases at J, leaving 6 bases unmatched. This CDR3 has 14 residues. Germline CDR1 WSHSY, CDR2 SAAADI. CDR3 nucleotides: TGCGCCAGCAGTGTAGCAGGGGGCGGGGAGACCCAGTACTTC. Translating gives CASSVAGGGETQYF.

The rearrangement links TRBV4-2 to TRBJ1-1; D is ambiguous. Germline V lookup: CDR1 LGHNA, CDR2 YNFKEQ. The V end lost 1 base, the J end lost 4 bases, and 19 bases lay between the germline ends. The CDR3 has 17 residues. The CDR3 bases are TGTGCCAGCAGCCAAGGTAGTAGAACAGCCCGGGTCACTGAAGCTTTCTTT. It is translated as CASSQGSRTARVTEAFF.

The gene calls are TRBV4-1 and TRBJ1-6, with 8 bases matching TRBD1. CDR1 and CDR2 from the germline V gene are MGHRA and YSYEKL. Trimming removed 4 bases from V and 7 bases from J; junction bases left unmatched: 6. The CDR3 length is 15 residues. The CDR3 nucleotides are TGCGCCAGCAGCCCGGGGACAGGAGAAAATTCACCCCTCCACTTT. Protein sequence: CASSPGTGENSPLHF.

This clonotype is medium-sized within its sample. DNA for the CDR3: TGTGCCAGCAGTTTATTGGGCCACACTGAAGCTTTCTTT. This encodes CASSLLGHTEAFF. This chain connects TRBV28 to TRBJ1-1; no firm D call. Germline loops: CDR1 MDHEN, CDR2 SYDVKM. V was cut by 1 base and J by 3 bases, with 6 bases left in between. The CDR3 spans 13 residues.